This paragraph reports one T cell receptor (beta chain). The antigen this receptor binds is unknown. No base quality values were provided; no much bigger clone lies one nucleotide off. The CDR3 contains 16 residues, cysteine and phenylalanine counted. Just CDR3 DNA is preserved here, 48 bases in frame from base 1. Trimming removed 4 bases from V and 5 bases from J; the gene matches leave 6 bases unexplained. The germline V gene provides CDR1 SGHTA and CDR2 FQGNSA. Library method: the immunoSEQ multiplex PCR assay. Genomic DNA extraction, TRB sequencing and normalization were performed by Adaptive Biotechnologies (Seattle, WA). As for the authors' bioinformatics: To compute clonality, the Shannon entropy of productive TRB sequences was normalized by log2 of unique productive sequences and then subtracted from one. KLL-specific clonotypes in tumors were identified by matching TCRbeta CDR3 amino acid sequences with those from each patient's tetramer-sorted sample. This is the immuneACCESS table as TCRdb keeps it, with only in-frame sequences that have V and J called. A part of the clones is gone; compared with another copy, unresolved V genes explain less than half, and the rest is unexplained. V, J and clone size derive from that table, while D and trimming were established from the DNA sequence. This sample lists 25,000 or so clones; around 90% were detected once. The leading ten clones occupy 2.5% to 3% of the sample.

All patients' tumors stained robustly positive for Merkel cell polyomavirus Large T antigen by immunohistochemistry. Twelve Merkel cell carcinoma patients with robust KLL-tetramer+ populations, above 0.04% of CD8+ T cells, in blood and/or cultured TIL were included. Every patient was Caucasian, and patient ages had a median of roughly 65 years and ranged from 50 to 77 years. Lymph node tumors were analyzed for patients with unknown primaries presenting with nodal disease, or where primary tissue was insufficient. This specimen belongs to a study of tumor-infiltrating T cells and Merkel cell polyomavirus (dated by TCRdb to 2015 to 2018). As for the study more broadly: CD8+ T cells specific for the Merkel cell polyomavirus KLL epitope were examined in Merkel cell carcinoma patients. Patients presented at varying disease stages and were followed for a median of around 2.9 years, with a range of 1. Patients received varied, non-standardized therapies including chemotherapy, radiation and immunotherapies. TRB sequencing covered KLL-tetramer-sorted cells from blood or tumor-infiltrating lymphocytes in 14 samples, plus 12 matched whole-tumor samples. Most whole-tumor samples were approximately 25-micron curls cut from formalin-fixed, paraffin-embedded tissue blocks. Across the study, one tumor sample was obtained as a frozen nodal tumor digest and one as a flash-frozen core biopsy of a metastasis.

Here is what the overall study found, with its caveats: The small sample size of the study (n ≈ 12 patients) is recognized as a limitation. A significant MCC-specific survival advantage (P = 0.0051) was associated with a greater number of unique KLL-specific clonotypes in tumors (about 5-108 vs 0-3). Because the study covered only a single viral epitope, T cells targeting other Merkel cell polyomavirus epitopes were not captured. A higher fraction of KLL-specific T cells within tumors (about 1.8-18% versus about 0-0.15%) was associated with significantly better MCC-specific survival. KLL-specific TRB repertoires were diverse and mostly private, with just one public clonotype, shared by two patients, among 397 unique sequences.

Sequenced input: lymph node tissue. This clonotype was sampled from a man in his fifties with Merkel cell carcinoma. Recombination joined TRBV7-2 with TRBJ2-5; the central 14 bases match TRBD2. In nucleotide form, the sequence is TGTGCCAGCAGCTCACGGACTAGCGGGGGGACGGAGACCCAGTACTTC. This is translated as CASSSRTSGGTETQYF.